A single sample gave rise to the 29 T cell receptor beta chains below, sequenced in a study of Ad26.COV2.S vaccination and SARS-CoV-2 variants. The assay was immunoSEQ multiplex PCR, and TCRdb's table has in-frame clones only and misses some. The sample has about 180,000 clones, 87% seen once; the top ten hold around 6.3%. Sequenced material: peripheral blood, taken after recovery from COVID-19. The receptors come from a human donor who had recovered from COVID-19.

CDR3 residues: CASSISGYEKLFF. In DNA, the CDR3 is TGTGCCAGTAGTATCTCGGGGTACGAAAAACTGTTTTTT. The chain joins TRBV19 to TRBJ1-4; no definite D call. The germline V and J ends were trimmed by 3 bases and 8 bases, with 10 bases remaining between them. The CDR3 runs to 13 residues. Germline V gives CDR1 LNHDA, CDR2 SQIVND (reference sequence). The full variable domain, with the rest looked up from reference TRBV19 and TRBJ1-4, is DGGITQSPKYLFRKEGQNVTLSCEQNLNHDAMYWYRQDPGQGLRLIYYSQIVNDFQKGDIAEGYSVSREKKESFPLTVTSAQKNPTAFYLCASSISGYEKLFFGSGTQLSVL.

The chain combines TRBV19 with TRBJ1-5; unclear D gene. V shed 0 bases and J shed 9 bases, with 9 bases lying between them. CDR1 and CDR2 (germline): LNHDA, SQIVND (reference sequence). The CDR3 extends over 13 amino acids. The CDR3 loop reads CASSIESSGPQHF. DNA for the CDR3: TGTGCCAGTAGTATAGAATCGTCCGGGCCCCAGCATTTT.

V gene TRBV30 combines with J gene TRBJ1-1; D is unclear. From germline, CDR1 is GTSNPN and CDR2 SVGIG (reference sequence). The CDR3 is 13 residues long. Trimming pared 0 bases from V and 7 bases from J, leaving 12 bases between. CDR3 region: CAWSVSRSVEAFF. The CDR3 DNA sequence: TGTGCCTGGAGTGTATCAAGATCGGTTGAAGCTTTCTTT.

V and J are TRBV29-1 and TRBJ2-2, with a possible D match to TRBD2 (5 bases). Germline loops: CDR1 SQVTM, CDR2 ANQGSEA. Trimming shortened V by 6 bases and J by 2 bases, and 13 bases separated the two germline ends. This CDR3 is built from 14 residues. CDR3 amino acids: CSVWDSENTGELFF. CDR3 nucleotides: TGCAGCGTCTGGGATAGCGAAAACACCGGGGAGCTGTTTTTT.

This sequence joins TRBV5-6 and TRBJ2-1; 11 nucleotides agree with TRBD2. Looked up from germline, CDR1 is SGHDT and CDR2 is YYEEEE. V trimming: 4 bases; J trimming: 7 bases; junction bases outside the gene matches: 7. This CDR3 spans 15 amino acids. DNA of the CDR3: TGTGCCAGCAGCGGCGTAGCGGGGGGGCAGAATGAGCAGTTCTTC. The encoded protein is CASSGVAGGQNEQFF.

The chain links TRBV5-6 to TRBJ1-5, with 10 nucleotides matching TRBD1. This CDR3 comprises 16 residues. V lost 3 bases and J lost 1; bases outside the gene matches: 4. Per germline, CDR1 SGHDT and CDR2 YYEEEE. CDR3 sequence: CASSWGQGSSNQPQHF. CDR3 DNA sequence: TGTGCCAGCAGCTGGGGACAGGGGTCGAGCAATCAGCCCCAGCATTTT.

The chain links TRBV5-4 to TRBJ2-2; TRBD1 matches at 9 bases. The CDR3 is 16 residues long. Germline V gene sequence: CDR1 SGHNT, CDR2 YYREEE (reference sequence). Unmatched junction bases numbered 6, after V lost 4 bases and J lost 2 bases. This CDR3 reads CASSVRDRDNTGELFF. For the CDR3, the DNA is TGTGCCAGCAGCGTCCGGGACAGGGATAACACCGGGGAGCTGTTTTTT.

This chain links TRBV9 with TRBJ2-7; D is tentatively TRBD1 or TRBD2 (5 bases each). The V and J ends lost 2 bases and 2 bases respectively, with 8 bases between them. Per germline, CDR1 SGDLS and CDR2 YYNGEE. The CDR3 totals 13 residues. DNA of the CDR3: TGTGCCAGCAGCGTGGGGGACCCCTACGAGCAGTACTTC. Its protein product is CASSVGDPYEQYF. Using reference TRBV9 and TRBJ2-7 for the parts outside the CDR3, the full variable domain is DSGVTQTPKHLITATGQRVTLRCSPRSGDLSVYWYQQSLDQGLQFLIQYYNGEERAKGNILERFSAQQFPDLHSELNLSSLELGDSALYFCASSVGDPYEQYFGPGTRLTVT.

The V gene is TRBV5-5, the J gene TRBJ2-1, with D perhaps matching TRBD1 or TRBD2 (6 bases each). V lost 3 bases, J lost 4 bases, and 8 bases lay in between. CDR3 length equals 13 residues. CDR1 is SGHKS, CDR2 YYEKEE, per germline (reference sequence). The CDR3 here is CASSSGAYNEQFF. DNA of the CDR3: TGTGCCAGCAGCTCGGGGGCTTACAATGAGCAGTTCTTC.

The chain has TRBV28 and TRBJ1-1; no firm D call. Trimming pared 5 bases from V and 0 bases from J, leaving 10 bases between. The CDR3 extends over 14 amino acids. Germline V gives CDR1 MDHEN, CDR2 SYDVKM. CDR3 nucleotide sequence: TGTGCCAGCAGTGGCGAGCGGCTGAACACTGAAGCTTTCTTT. Protein product: CASSGERLNTEAFF.

This clone is a singleton in its sample. The chain carries TRBV29-1 and TRBJ2-2; perhaps TRBD2 as D (6 bases). Germline values: CDR1 SQVTM, CDR2 ANQGSEA. This CDR3 spans 14 amino acids. Trimming took off 6 bases at V and 6 bases at J, with 17 bases between the two ends. The CDR3 DNA reads TGCAGCGTGGGGGGACTGGCTACAGCCGGGGAGCTGTTTTTT. Its translation: CSVGGLATAGELFF.

The count of this clone is one. The V gene is TRBV9, the J gene TRBJ1-4; perhaps TRBD1 as D (5 bases). Trimming shortened V by 4 bases and J by 6 bases, and 16 bases separated the two germline ends. Germline V gives CDR1 SGDLS, CDR2 YYNGEE. This CDR3 contains 15 residues. The CDR3 loop reads CASSPEGRLDEKLFF. CDR3 nucleotide sequence: TGTGCCAGCAGCCCAGAGGGACGATTGGATGAAAAACTGTTTTTT.

The rearrangement joins TRBV28 to TRBJ2-7; D possibly matches TRBD1 or TRBD2 (5 bases each). The V end lost 5 bases, the J end lost 0 bases, and 14 bases lay between the germline ends. Germline CDR1 reads MDHEN; CDR2 reads SYDVKM. The CDR3 consists of 15 residues. The CDR3 DNA follows: TGTGCCAGCAGTCCCGGGGCCAGGAACTCCTACGAGCAGTACTTC. It specifies CASSPGARNSYEQYF.

The V gene is TRBV18, the J gene TRBJ1-5; D is ambiguous. The CDR3 has 15 amino acids. V lost 3 bases and J lost 1, with 10 bases in between. Germline V gene lookup returns CDR1 KGHSH and CDR2 LQKENI. The CDR3 loop reads CASSPGSLSNQPQHF. CDR3 nucleotides: TGTGCCAGCTCACCTGGAAGCTTAAGCAATCAGCCCCAGCATTTT.

V usage is TRBV27 and J usage is TRBJ2-1; the D gene could be TRBD1 or TRBD2 (6 bases each). This CDR3 is built from 14 residues. Trimming took off 3 bases at V and 8 bases at J, with 14 bases between the two ends. The V gene's germline CDR1 is MNHEY and CDR2 SMNVEV (reference sequence). The CDR3 nucleotides are TGTGCCAGCAGTTTCGGGGGCTACCCCGATGAGCAGTTCTTC. Its translation is CASSFGGYPDEQFF.

This chain uses TRBV10-1 with TRBJ1-4; a possible D gene is TRBD1 (5 bases). Germline loops: CDR1 WNHNN, CDR2 SYGVQD (reference sequence). This CDR3 is 15 amino acids long. V was clipped by 0 bases and J by 10 bases, with 15 bases between them. CDR3 sequence reads: CASSESGTPSRKLFF. The CDR3 DNA sequence: TGCGCCAGCAGTGAGTCCGGGACCCCTTCTCGAAAACTGTTTTTT.

This chain links TRBV9 with TRBJ1-5, with 7 bases identical to TRBD1. The CDR3 sequence is 15 residues long. V lost 4 bases to trimming and J lost 4 bases; unmatched junction nucleotides: 8. Germline V CDR1 and CDR2: SGDLS, YYNGEE. This chain's CDR3 is CASSRKTGLNQPQHF. The CDR3 bases are TGTGCCAGCAGCCGAAAGACAGGGTTAAATCAGCCCCAGCATTTT. Filled out from reference TRBV9 and TRBJ1-5, the complete variable domain reads DSGVTQTPKHLITATGQRVTLRCSPRSGDLSVYWYQQSLDQGLQFLIQYYNGEERAKGNILERFSAQQFPDLHSELNLSSLELGDSALYFCASSRKTGLNQPQHFGDGTRLSIL.

The chain carries TRBV28 and TRBJ1-2; 8 bases line up with TRBD1. Germline lookup yields CDR1 MDHEN and CDR2 SYDVKM. This CDR3 comprises 14 residues. V lost 6 bases and J lost 6; bases outside the gene matches: 9. The CDR3 DNA reads as TGTGCCAGCAGCACGTCAGGGACAGGACATGGCTACACCTTC. Translating gives CASSTSGTGHGYTF.

This chain uses TRBV7-9 with TRBJ2-2; maybe TRBD1 (6 bases). CDR1 is SEHNR, CDR2 FQNEAQ, per germline (reference sequence). This CDR3 is 16 amino acids long. V was pared by 4 bases and J by 4 bases, with 16 bases between. The CDR3 region has the DNA TGTGCCAGCAGCTCCATGGGGGCAGGGGTCACCGGGGAGCTGTTTTTT. Translated: CASSSMGAGVTGELFF.

This sequence joins TRBV9 and TRBJ2-2; 7 bases align to TRBD1. Germline CDR1 reads SGDLS; CDR2 reads YYNGEE. V trimming: 5 bases; J trimming: 4 bases; junction bases outside the gene matches: 5. The CDR3 covers 14 residues. CDR3 loop: CASRGQASTGELFF. The CDR3 nucleotides are TGTGCCAGCAGAGGACAGGCCAGCACCGGGGAGCTGTTTTTT.

V and J are TRBV7-3 and TRBJ2-1; the D gene is possibly TRBD2 (5 bases). The germline CDR1 and CDR2 sequences are SGHTA and FQGTGA. The V and J ends lost 5 bases and 6 bases respectively, with 20 bases between them. The CDR3 spans 16 residues. The CDR3: CASSTNGPEEVNEQFF. The CDR3, as DNA: TGTGCCAGCAGCACTAACGGCCCTGAGGAGGTCAATGAGCAGTTCTTC. Full variable domain (outside the CDR3, taken from reference TRBV7-3 and TRBJ2-1): GAGVSQTPSNKVTEKGKYVELRCDPISGHTALYWYRQSLGQGPEFLIYFQGTGAADDSGLPNDRFFAVRPEGSVSTLKIQRTERGDSAVYLCASSTNGPEEVNEQFFGPGTRLTVL.

This chain links TRBV23-1 with TRBJ1-3; TRBD1 aligns across 12 bases. TRBV23-1 is filed as an ORF, its function uncertain. The CDR3 length is 21 residues. The ends lost 4 bases at V and 1 base at J; junction bases unmatched: 17. CDR3 region: CASSRPACWDRGLNSGNTIYF. The CDR3 DNA is TGCGCCAGCAGTCGACCTGCGTGCTGGGACAGGGGGCTTAATTCTGGAAACACCATATATTTT.

The CDR3 region has the DNA TGTGCCAGCAGCCACACGACTAGCGGTTTCACAGATACGCAGTATTTT. This codes for CASSHTTSGFTDTQYF. The chain combines TRBV3-1 (or the pseudogene TRBV3-2) with TRBJ2-3; 9 nucleotides line up with TRBD2. V lost 3 bases and J lost 2; bases outside the gene matches: 6. The germline V gene has CDR1 LGHDT and CDR2 YNNKEL (reference sequence). The CDR3 is made up of 16 amino acids.

This chain uses TRBV7-3 with TRBJ2-7; the match to TRBD2 covers 7 bases. Per germline, CDR1 SGHTA and CDR2 FQGTGA. V lost 5 bases and J lost 2; bases outside the gene matches: 9. This CDR3 has 15 amino acids. CDR3 sequence (DNA): TGTGCCAGCAGCCTGGAAGCGGGAACTACCTACGAGCAGTACTTC. Amino acids: CASSLEAGTTYEQYF.

V and J are TRBV23-1 and TRBJ2-1, with D perhaps matching TRBD1 (5 bases). TRBV23-1 is an open reading frame, and its role is uncertain. Trimming shortened V by 2 bases and J by 5 bases, and 10 bases separated the two germline ends. This CDR3 region has 14 residues. The CDR3 protein is CASSQELTDNEQFF. For the CDR3, the DNA is TGCGCCAGCAGTCAAGAACTGACAGACAATGAGCAGTTCTTC.

The V call is TRBV5-6, the J call TRBJ1-2; D might be TRBD1 (5 bases). Trimming took 2 bases from V and 3 from J, leaving 8 bases between them. The germline CDR1 and CDR2 sequences are SGHDT and YYEEEE. This CDR3 has 13 residues. The CDR3 reads CASSLRDYYGYTF. CDR3 nucleotide sequence: TGTGCCAGCAGCTTAAGGGACTACTATGGCTACACCTTC.

The gene calls are TRBV19 and TRBJ2-1; 11 nucleotides align to TRBD2. The CDR3 is 16 residues long. In germline, CDR1 is LNHDA, CDR2 SQIVND (reference sequence). The J segment lost 3 bases and the V segment lost 1 base, leaving 2 bases of the junction unmatched. The CDR3 DNA reads as TGTGCCAGTAGTATAGGACTAGCGGGGATCTACAATGAGCAGTTCTTC. Translation: CASSIGLAGIYNEQFF.

The V call is TRBV7-6, the J call TRBJ2-3; the D gene is possibly TRBD2 (5 bases). The germline CDR1 and CDR2 sequences are SGHVS and FNYEAQ. The CDR3 has 16 amino acids. Trimming stripped 1 base from V and 4 bases from J, with 15 bases between. For the CDR3, the DNA is TGTGCCAGCAGCTTAGAAATCCCGGGGAACGCAGATACGCAGTATTTT. It yields the protein CASSLEIPGNADTQYF. The full variable domain, with the rest looked up from reference TRBV7-6 and TRBJ2-3, is GAGVSQSPRYKVTKRGQDVALRCDPISGHVSLYWYRQALGQGPEFLTYFNYEAQQDKSGLPNDRFSAERPEGSISTLTIQRTEQRDSAMYRCASSLEIPGNADTQYFGPGTRLTVL.

The gene calls are TRBV27 and TRBJ2-7; D unresolved. The CDR3 totals 13 residues. CDR1 is MNHEY and CDR2 is SMNVEV in the germline V gene (reference sequence). V was trimmed by 3 bases and J by 0 bases, leaving 6 bases between them. The CDR3 DNA is TGTGCCAGCAGTTTCGGCGTCTCCTACGAGCAGTACTTC. Protein: CASSFGVSYEQYF.